These T cell receptor beta chains were read from a single sample in a study of spatial heterogeneity in lung cancer. TCRdb reprocessed the 5' RACE reads with MiXCR, giving one entry per CDR3 protein. The table records around 45,000 distinct CDR3 sequences, under 25% of them present only once. Sequencing was performed on PBMCs, taken at follow-up. These receptors came from a female donor with early-stage non-small cell lung cancer. Both conserved end residues are part of each CDR3. The order of the fields is clone size, J gene, V gene, D gene, CDR3 DNA, CDR3 protein. A D gene is named only where the DNA matches it firmly. The listing skips clone size in some rows; elsewhere it reads once, few, many or a size class.

abundance: medium-sized; j_gene: TRBJ2-3; v_gene: TRBV7-8; d_gene: TRBD2; CDR3nt: TGTGCCAGCAGCTCCCAGCCCGGGGGGGATACGCAGTATTTT; CDR3aa: CASSSQPGGDTQYF
abundance: -; j_gene: TRBJ1-2; v_gene: TRBV2; d_gene: TRBD1; CDR3nt: TGTGCCAGCAGTCAGGGGGACTATGGCTACACCTTC; CDR3aa: CASSQGDYGYTF
abundance: -; j_gene: TRBJ2-2; v_gene: TRBV21-1; d_gene: -; CDR3nt: TGTGCCAGCAGCCCCCCCAGGACCGGGGAGCTGTTTTTT; CDR3aa: CASSPPRTGELFF
abundance: once; j_gene: TRBJ1-1; v_gene: TRBV29-1; d_gene: -; CDR3nt: TGCAGCGTCGTCCGCGGAAGACAGCGCACTGAAGCTTTCTTT; CDR3aa: CSVVRGRQRTEAFF
abundance: few; j_gene: TRBJ2-5; v_gene: TRBV2; d_gene: -; CDR3nt: TGTGCCAGCAACCCGCAAGAGACCCAGTACTTC; CDR3aa: CASNPQETQYF
abundance: few; j_gene: TRBJ1-1; v_gene: TRBV4-2; d_gene: -; CDR3nt: TGTGCCAGCAGCCCCCAGGACATGGAGGACACTGAAGCTTTCTTT; CDR3aa: CASSPQDMEDTEAFF
abundance: few; j_gene: TRBJ2-1; v_gene: TRBV7-2; d_gene: TRBD1; CDR3nt: TGTGCCAGCAGCTCACCCGGACAGGGCAATGAGCAGTTCTTC; CDR3aa: CASSSPGQGNEQFF
abundance: many; j_gene: TRBJ2-1; v_gene: TRBV7-9; d_gene: -; CDR3nt: TGTGCCAGCAGCTTCTCCGACGGGCATCTACGCAATGAGCAGTTCTTC; CDR3aa: CASSFSDGHLRNEQFF
abundance: few; j_gene: TRBJ2-5; v_gene: TRBV7-7; d_gene: TRBD2; CDR3nt: TGTGCTAGCAGCTTACTAGCGGGGGGCGTCGGGGAGACCCAGTACTTC; CDR3aa: CASSLLAGGVGETQYF
abundance: many; j_gene: TRBJ1-1; v_gene: TRBV6-1; d_gene: -; CDR3nt: TGTGCCAGTCTTTCTGGGCTATTGAACACTGAAGCTTTCTTT; CDR3aa: CASLSGLLNTEAFF
abundance: many; j_gene: TRBJ2-6; v_gene: TRBV7-9; d_gene: -; CDR3nt: TGTGCCAGCAGCCAGTCTTCCAAAAGCTCTGGGGCCAACGTCCTGACTTTC; CDR3aa: CASSQSSKSSGANVLTF
abundance: once; j_gene: TRBJ1-1; v_gene: TRBV5-1; d_gene: -; CDR3nt: TGCGCCAGCAGCTTTCGGGGGAATTTTAACACTGAAGCTTTCTTT; CDR3aa: CASSFRGNFNTEAFF
abundance: many; j_gene: TRBJ1-1; v_gene: TRBV15; d_gene: -; CDR3nt: TGTGCCACCAGCAGATGGGGGTCCACCGGAGTTTTCTTT; CDR3aa: CATSRWGSTGVFF
abundance: many; j_gene: TRBJ2-1; v_gene: TRBV6-5; d_gene: -; CDR3nt: TGTGCCAGCAGTTTGTGGCAGAGCAATTACAATGAGCAGTTCTTC; CDR3aa: CASSLWQSNYNEQFF
abundance: many; j_gene: TRBJ2-3; v_gene: TRBV6-6; d_gene: TRBD1; CDR3nt: TGTGCCAGCAGTTCAGGACAGGGGGTTACAGATACGCAGTATTTT; CDR3aa: CASSSGQGVTDTQYF
abundance: few; j_gene: TRBJ2-3; v_gene: TRBV10-1; d_gene: -; CDR3nt: TGCGCCAGCAGTGAATCGGATACGCAGTATTTT; CDR3aa: CASSESDTQYF
abundance: -; j_gene: TRBJ2-3; v_gene: TRBV5-5; d_gene: TRBD1; CDR3nt: TGTGCCAGCAGCTCCACAGGGGGCACAGATACGCAGTATTTT; CDR3aa: CASSSTGGTDTQYF